This is a list of T cell receptor beta chains from one sample in a study of blood T cell repertoires in COVID-19. Sequencing was performed with immunoSEQ multiplex PCR; in TCRdb, only in-frame clones are kept and a portion is missing. The table has about 200,000 clones, about 90% seen once. Sequenced material: peripheral blood. The source is a man in his 60s with COVID-19, enrolled during active disease. Both conserved end residues are part of each CDR3. Each record gives: clone size, V gene, D gene, J gene, CDR3 DNA, CDR3 protein. The D gene is left open where the match is weak. Only part of the rows carry a size: once, few, many, or a class if the clone is expanded.

size: .; V: TRBV10-3; D: .; J: TRBJ2-4; DNA: TGTGCCATCAGTGAAGAACTAGCCAAAAACATTCAGTACTTC; CDR3: CAISEELAKNIQYF
size: .; V: TRBV6-2/TRBV6-3; D: .; J: TRBJ2-5; DNA: TGTGCCAGCAGTCGCGACCCGGGGGTAAGAGAGACCCAGTACTTC; CDR3: CASSRDPGVRETQYF
size: .; V: TRBV2; D: TRBD2; J: TRBJ2-1; DNA: TGTGCCAGCAGTGCCGGGACTACCTACAATGAGCAGTTCTTC; CDR3: CASSAGTTYNEQFF
size: .; V: TRBV6-5; D: .; J: TRBJ2-7; DNA: TGTGCCAGCAGTTACTCAGGGAGGTACGAGCAGTACTTC; CDR3: CASSYSGRYEQYF
size: .; V: TRBV5-4; D: TRBD1; J: TRBJ1-6; DNA: TGTGCCAGCAGCCTAGGGGGCGTTAATTCACCCCTCCACTTT; CDR3: CASSLGGVNSPLHF
size: few; V: TRBV7-9; D: .; J: TRBJ1-1; DNA: TGTGCCAGCAGCTTAGAGACCGGGGGTCCGACTGAAGCTTTCTTT; CDR3: CASSLETGGPTEAFF
size: .; V: TRBV14; D: .; J: TRBJ1-2; DNA: TGTGCCAGCAGCCAAGGGCGTGGGACTCGGGGCTACACCTTC; CDR3: CASSQGRGTRGYTF
size: .; V: TRBV27; D: .; J: TRBJ2-3; DNA: TGTGCCAGCAGACGGCAGGGAAAGGGGGATACGCAGTATTTT; CDR3: CASRRQGKGDTQYF
size: .; V: TRBV9; D: .; J: TRBJ1-2; DNA: TGTGCCAGCAGCGCCCCACCAGACTCCGGCTACACCTTC; CDR3: CASSAPPDSGYTF
size: .; V: TRBV14; D: TRBD1; J: TRBJ2-2; DNA: TGTGCCAGCAGCCCGCGTCCGGGACAGGCTATCTTCACCGGGGAGCTGTTTTTT; CDR3: CASSPRPGQAIFTGELFF
size: few; V: TRBV5-1; D: TRBD1; J: TRBJ2-7; DNA: TGCGCCAGCAGCTCAGGACAGGCCTCAAGGGGGGAGCAGTACTTC; CDR3: CASSSGQASRGEQYF
size: .; V: TRBV19; D: TRBD1; J: TRBJ2-3; DNA: TGTGCCAGTAGTGCGGGACAGGGGGATCCCACAGATACGCAGTATTTT; CDR3: CASSAGQGDPTDTQYF
size: .; V: TRBV25-1; D: .; J: TRBJ1-1; DNA: TGTGCCAGCAGTGAATCTATGTGGAACACTGAAGCTTTCTTT; CDR3: CASSESMWNTEAFF
size: .; V: TRBV7-9; D: TRBD2; J: TRBJ2-7; DNA: TGTGCCAGCAGCCCAGGACTAGCGGGAAGGACCTACGAGCAGTACTTC; CDR3: CASSPGLAGRTYEQYF
size: .; V: TRBV3-1/TRBV3-2; D: TRBD2; J: TRBJ2-2; DNA: TGTGCCAGCAGCCAAGTTATTGCTAGCGGGGGGGCTGGCACCGGGGAGCTGTTTTTT; CDR3: CASSQVIASGGAGTGELFF
size: few; V: TRBV15; D: .; J: TRBJ2-3; DNA: TGTGCCACCAGCAGAGGGGAGGACTTGACCCGTGTTACGCAGTATTTT; CDR3: CATSRGEDLTRVTQYF
size: .; V: TRBV9; D: .; J: TRBJ1-6; DNA: TGTGCCAGCAGCGTAGGCTCTCGGGGGGGGAATTCACCCCTCCACTTT; CDR3: CASSVGSRGGNSPLHF
size: .; V: TRBV24-1; D: .; J: TRBJ1-5; DNA: TGTGCCACCAGTGATCCGAGTAGCAATCAGCCCCAGCATTTT; CDR3: CATSDPSSNQPQHF
size: .; V: TRBV5-1; D: .; J: TRBJ1-4; DNA: TGCGCCAGCAGAGCAGACTACGGGACAACTAATGAAAAACTGTTTTTT; CDR3: CASRADYGTTNEKLFF
size: once; V: TRBV7-2; D: TRBD2; J: TRBJ2-7; DNA: TGTGCCAGCCGAATGAGCGGGGCGGCAACCTACGAGCAGTACTTC; CDR3: CASRMSGAATYEQYF
size: once; V: TRBV5-1; D: TRBD1; J: TRBJ1-5; DNA: TGCGCCAGCAGCTTATCCGGGACAGGGTCCAATCAGCCCCAGCATTTT; CDR3: CASSLSGTGSNQPQHF
size: once; V: TRBV28; D: TRBD2; J: TRBJ2-4; DNA: TGTGCCAGCAAGAGGGGGGCCTCAGGACTAGCGCAAAACATTCAGTACTTC; CDR3: CASKRGASGLAQNIQYF
size: once; V: TRBV10-1; D: .; J: TRBJ1-5; DNA: TGCGCCAGCAGTGAAAGTCTACAGCCCCAGCATTTT; CDR3: CASSESLQPQHF
size: .; V: TRBV2; D: TRBD2; J: TRBJ2-2; DNA: TGTGCCAGCAGGGGACTAGCGGTCACCGGGGAGCTGTTTTTT; CDR3: CASRGLAVTGELFF
size: .; V: TRBV10-3; D: TRBD1; J: TRBJ1-2; DNA: TGTGCCATCAGCCCCCAGGGGGTGGGCGGCTACACCTTC; CDR3: CAISPQGVGGYTF
size: once; V: TRBV19; D: .; J: TRBJ1-1; DNA: TGTGCCACCCCCCCGACCAGGGTGACCCCGAACACTGAAGCTTTCTTT; CDR3: CATPPTRVTPNTEAFF
size: .; V: TRBV10-3; D: TRBD1; J: TRBJ2-1; DNA: TGTGCCATCAGCAGGGACAGCAACAATGAGCAGTTCTTC; CDR3: CAISRDSNNEQFF
size: .; V: TRBV6-2/TRBV6-3; D: .; J: TRBJ2-7; DNA: TGTGCCAGCAGTTACACCGGACAGAACCTTCCCTACGAGCAGTACTTC; CDR3: CASSYTGQNLPYEQYF
size: .; V: TRBV3-1/TRBV3-2; D: TRBD2; J: TRBJ2-2; DNA: TGTGCCAGCAGCCAAGATACCCTAGCGGGAGCCGGGGAGCTGTTTTTT; CDR3: CASSQDTLAGAGELFF
size: few; V: TRBV3-1/TRBV3-2; D: .; J: TRBJ1-1; DNA: TGTGCCAGCAGCCAGACAAGGACTGAAGCTTTCTTT; CDR3: CASSQTRTEAFF
size: .; V: TRBV9; D: TRBD2; J: TRBJ2-7; DNA: TGTGCCAGCAGCGCCGGGACTAGCGGGGGTCATACGGGGTACGAGCAGTACTTC; CDR3: CASSAGTSGGHTGYEQYF
size: .; V: TRBV19; D: .; J: TRBJ2-7; DNA: TGTGCCAGTAGTATATCGTTTGGAGACTCCTACGAGCAGTACTTC; CDR3: CASSISFGDSYEQYF
size: .; V: TRBV5-6; D: TRBD2; J: TRBJ2-7; DNA: TGTGCCAGCAGCTTGAGGCAGGGTTGGAGCGGGGGGGCTTCCTACGAGCAGTACTTC; CDR3: CASSLRQGWSGGASYEQYF
size: .; V: TRBV5-1; D: .; J: TRBJ1-1; DNA: TGCGCCAGCAGCTTGCAGGACTTGAACACTGAAGCTTTCTTT; CDR3: CASSLQDLNTEAFF
size: .; V: TRBV18; D: .; J: TRBJ1-1; DNA: TGTGCCAGCTCACCCTACTTGAACACTGAAGCTTTCTTT; CDR3: CASSPYLNTEAFF
size: .; V: TRBV7-2; D: .; J: TRBJ2-7; DNA: TGTGCCAGCAGCTTAGGTCCCAGGGCCTACGAGCAGTACTTC; CDR3: CASSLGPRAYEQYF
size: .; V: TRBV19; D: .; J: TRBJ2-7; DNA: TGTGCCAGTAGTGCACGGGGTTACGAGCAGTACTTC; CDR3: CASSARGYEQYF
size: .; V: TRBV11-2; D: .; J: TRBJ2-7; DNA: TGTGCCAGCAGCATACGGGAGACCTACGAGCAGTACTTC; CDR3: CASSIRETYEQYF
size: .; V: TRBV5-5; D: .; J: TRBJ1-2; DNA: TGTGCCAGCAGCTTGGAACCCAGGGGCTACACCTTC; CDR3: CASSLEPRGYTF
size: few; V: TRBV27; D: .; J: TRBJ2-2; DNA: TGTGCCAGCAGCGCTCCTTTTGTGGGAGTTACCGGGGAGCTGTTTTTT; CDR3: CASSAPFVGVTGELFF
size: once; V: TRBV18; D: TRBD2; J: TRBJ2-3; DNA: TGTGCCAGCTCACGGGTAGCGGGAGATCTCCCAGGAATTGATACGCAGTATTTT; CDR3: CASSRVAGDLPGIDTQYF
size: .; V: TRBV7-2; D: .; J: TRBJ2-1; DNA: TGTGCCAGCAGCTTACAGGCTTACAATGAGCAGTTCTTC; CDR3: CASSLQAYNEQFF
size: .; V: TRBV5-1; D: TRBD1; J: TRBJ1-1; DNA: TGCGCCAGCAGCATAGATACAGGGGTAGGGACTGAAGCTTTCTTT; CDR3: CASSIDTGVGTEAFF
size: .; V: TRBV7-2; D: .; J: TRBJ2-2; DNA: TGTGCCAGCAGCTTCGGGGGATCGAACACCGGGGAGCTGTTTTTT; CDR3: CASSFGGSNTGELFF
size: .; V: TRBV6-5; D: TRBD1; J: TRBJ1-1; DNA: TGTGCCACCATGGGACAGATGAACACTGAAGCTTTCTTT; CDR3: CATMGQMNTEAFF
size: .; V: TRBV7-9; D: TRBD1; J: TRBJ1-2; DNA: TGTGCCAGCACCAAAGCGGGGACAGGGTATGGCTACACCTTC; CDR3: CASTKAGTGYGYTF
size: few; V: TRBV28; D: .; J: TRBJ2-1; DNA: TGTGCCAGCAGCCCCGTGCCCAGCGGGTGGGCCCCTCTCAATGAGCAGTTCTTC; CDR3: CASSPVPSGWAPLNEQFF